These 19 T cell receptor beta chains came from one sample sequenced in a study. TCRdb reprocessed the 5' RACE reads via MiXCR and lists one record per CDR3 protein. Of thousands of distinct CDR3 sequences listed, under 70% were seen once; the top ten hold approximately 6.4%. The sorted Tregs were CD4+CD25+CD127-/low cells. Sequences were obtained from Tregs sorted from a lymph node. The receptors were gathered from a female donor with breast cancer.

The chain has TRBV29-1 and TRBJ1-1, with D possibly TRBD1 on 5 matching bases. The CDR3 has 12 residues. CDR1 and CDR2 (germline): SQVTM, ANQGSEA. V lost 4 bases to trimming and J lost 0 bases, with 6 bases between them. The CDR3 nucleotides read TGCAGCGTTGGACAGTTGAACACTGAAGCTTTCTTT. Translation gives CSVGQLNTEAFF.

As for this clonotype: A junction end diverges from the germline sequence, so it may reflect a read error. CDR3 residues: CANSQVAGEGYNEQFF. As DNA, the CDR3 is TGTGCCAACAGCCAAGTAGCGGGAGAGGGATACAATGAGCAGTTCTTC. This sequence joins TRBV4-2 and TRBJ2-1, with 9 bases that match TRBD2. The V gene's germline CDR1 is LGHNA and CDR2 YNFKEQ. CDR3 length equals 16 residues.

This clonotype was observed a handful of times. The V gene is TRBV20-1, the J gene TRBJ2-5; D gene ambiguous. The CDR3 has 11 residues. V lost 4 bases to trimming and J lost 0 bases, with 3 bases between them. Per the germline V gene, CDR1 is DFQATT and CDR2 is SNEGSKA (reference sequence). DNA for the CDR3: TGCAGTGCTACCCACCAAGAGACCCAGTACTTC. Protein sequence: CSATHQETQYF.

The chain carries TRBV7-2 and TRBJ1-2; weak D call: TRBD1 (5 bases). Germline CDR1 is SGHTA and CDR2 is FQGNSA. V was cut by 4 bases and J by 1 base, with 7 bases left in between. This CDR3 has 13 amino acids. The CDR3, as DNA: TGTGCCAGCAGCTACGACAGTAACTATGGCTACACCTTC. Translating gives CASSYDSNYGYTF. Together with reference TRBV7-2 and TRBJ1-2, the CDR3 gives the full variable domain: GAGVSQSPSNKVTEKGKDVELRCDPISGHTALYWYRQSLGQGLEFLIYFQGNSAPDKSGLPSDRFSAERTGGSVSTLTIQRTQQEDSAVYLCASSYDSNYGYTFGSGTRLTVV.

The chain combines TRBV3-1 with TRBJ1-1, with D tentatively TRBD1 (6 bases). Germline loops: CDR1 LGHDT, CDR2 YNNKEL (reference sequence). Trimming removed 4 bases at V and 4 bases at J, with 13 bases between. The CDR3 totals 14 residues. CDR3 nucleotide sequence: TGTGCCAGCAGCCCAACGACAGGAAGCACTGAAGCTTTCTTT. This encodes CASSPTTGSTEAFF.

The chain carries TRBV6-2 or TRBV6-3 and TRBJ2-7, with a weak D call TRBD2 (6 bases). Germline lookup yields CDR1 MNHEY and CDR2 SVGEGT. The length of the CDR3 is 13 residues. V was pared by 10 bases and J by 5 bases, with 18 bases between. As DNA, the CDR3 is TGTGCCACCCGGAGGGCCGGAGAGGACGAGCAGTACGTC. This gives the protein CATRRAGEDEQYV.

Details on this clonotype: A much larger clonotype is one base distant, so this may be a read error. The chain uses TRBV10-1 and TRBJ2-3; D may match TRBD1 or TRBD2 (5 bases each). This CDR3 spans 18 amino acids. CDR1 is WNHNN and CDR2 is SYGVQD in the germline V gene (reference sequence). Between the trimmed V and J ends, which lost 6 bases and 0 bases, there was a span of 22 bases. CDR3 region: CASRPGRRQFPSTDTQYF. Written as DNA, the CDR3 is TGCGCCAGCAGGCCGGGACGTCGCCAGTTTCCTAGCACAGATACGCAGTATTTT.

The V call is TRBV20-1, the J call TRBJ1-2; D uncertain. The ends were cut back, 1 base at V and 0 bases at J, with 12 bases in the middle. This CDR3 region has 15 residues. Per germline, CDR1 DFQATT and CDR2 SNEGSKA (reference sequence). This CDR3 is CSARVRGNSNYGYTF. CDR3 coding DNA: TGCAGTGCTAGAGTACGGGGAAACTCTAACTATGGCTACACCTTC.

As concerns this clonotype: This CDR3 is missing its conserved last phenylalanine or tryptophan, likely due to a read error. This sequence joins TRBV20-1 and TRBJ1-5, with 9 bases lining up with TRBD1. Germline CDR1 and CDR2: DFQATT and SNEGSKA (reference sequence). V shed 5 bases, J shed 7 bases, and the junction held 9 bases outside the gene matches. This CDR3 is built from 14 residues. DNA of the CDR3: TGCAGTGCTGGTATCGGGACAGGGTTACAGCCCCAGCATTGT. It is translated as CSAGIGTGLQPQHC.

This clonotype was observed a single time. The CDR3 region has the DNA TGTGCCAGCAGCGAGGGACAGCTAGCGCACAATGAGCAGTTCTTC. Residues: CASSEGQLAHNEQFF. The chain combines TRBV7-3 with TRBJ2-1, with D possibly matching TRBD1 (7 bases). The CDR3 consists of 15 residues. V was pared by 5 bases and J by 5 bases, with 16 bases between. From germline, CDR1 is SGHTA and CDR2 FQGTGA. Together with reference TRBV7-3 and TRBJ2-1, the CDR3 gives the full variable domain: GAGVSQTPSNKVTEKGKYVELRCDPISGHTALYWYRQSLGQGPEFLIYFQGTGAADDSGLPNDRFFAVRPEGSVSTLKIQRTERGDSAVYLCASSEGQLAHNEQFFGPGTRLTVL.

The chain couples TRBV10-3 to TRBJ2-7, with a possible D match to TRBD1 (6 bases). Germline CDR1 is ENHRY and CDR2 is SYGVKD. The CDR3 has 14 residues. V was clipped by 2 bases and J by 2 bases, with 10 bases between them. CDR3: CAISETGLTYEQYF. The CDR3 DNA is TGTGCCATCAGTGAGACAGGGCTGACCTACGAGCAGTACTTC.

V is TRBV10-3 and J is TRBJ2-6; D is unresolved. Germline V lookup: CDR1 ENHRY, CDR2 SYGVKD. The length of the CDR3 is 12 residues. V lost 8 bases to trimming and J lost 1 base, with 3 bases between them. The CDR3 bases are TGTGCCATCGCGTCTGGGGCCAACGTCCTGACTTTC. Translated, it gives CAIASGANVLTF.

The chain joins TRBV27 to TRBJ2-3; TRBD2 matches 7 bases. The V gene end was trimmed by 7 bases and the J gene end by 1 base; junction bases not matched to a gene: 5. The CDR3 contains 14 residues. CDR1 is MNHEY and CDR2 is SMNVEV in the germline V gene (reference sequence). The DNA of the CDR3 is TGTGCCAGCACCGTGGCGGGAGGCACAGATACGCAGTATTTT. This codes for CASTVAGGTDTQYF.

The chain is built from TRBV3-1 and TRBJ1-5, with D uncertain. V lost 0 bases to trimming and J lost 7 bases, with 4 bases between them. The CDR3 is 12 residues long. Per germline, CDR1 LGHDT and CDR2 YNNKEL (reference sequence). The CDR3 DNA reads TGTGCCAGCAGCCAAGAGTGGCAGCCCCAGCATTTT. Its translation is CASSQEWQPQHF.

The V gene is TRBV6-5, the J gene TRBJ1-4, with 9 bases lining up with TRBD1. This CDR3 region has 13 residues. The V segment lost 8 bases and the J segment 5 bases; nucleotides outside the gene matches: 3. The germline V gene encodes CDR1 MNHEY and CDR2 SVGAGI. The CDR3 bases are TGTGCCAGCCGCGGACAGGGGAATGAAAAACTGTTTTTT. Its protein is CASRGQGNEKLFF.

This chain links TRBV6-4 with TRBJ2-3; the D is unclear. The end of the DNA is better explained by TRBJ1-5, so the J call may be wrong. This CDR3 spans 16 amino acids. Germline CDR1 MRHNA, CDR2 SNTAGT. The CDR3 nucleotides are TGTGCCAGCAGTGACTCGACTAGCGGGAGCACAGATACGCAGCATTTT. It specifies CASSDSTSGSTDTQHF.

V usage is TRBV7-6 and J usage is TRBJ1-5; D not resolved. CDR3 length equals 13 residues. Germline-derived CDR1 and CDR2 are SGHVS and FNYEAQ. V lost 5 bases, J lost 2 bases, and 7 bases lay in between. The CDR3 reads CASSRRGNQPQHF. The CDR3 DNA follows: TGTGCCAGCAGCCGGCGCGGCAATCAGCCCCAGCATTTT.

In its sample, this clonotype was seen once. One end of the junction varies from germline; a read error may be responsible. The CDR3: CASTFRGYGHTF. CDR3 nucleotides: TGTGCCAGCACTTTCAGAGGTTATGGCCACACCTTC. The chain joins TRBV12-3 or TRBV12-4 to TRBJ1-2; D remains ambiguous. This CDR3 has 12 residues.

This clonotype was detected only a few times. The chain carries TRBV6-2 or TRBV6-3 and TRBJ2-7; TRBD2 matches at 15 bases. Trimming removed 8 bases from V and 5 bases from J; junction bases left unmatched: 10. This CDR3 is 16 amino acids long. Germline CDR1 is MNHEY and CDR2 is SVGEGT. The CDR3 DNA sequence: TGTGCCAGCTTTATGGGACTAGCGGGAGGCGATGACGAGCAGTACTTC. This encodes CASFMGLAGGDDEQYF.